These T cell receptor beta chains were read from a single sample in a study of T cell changes during pregnancy in multiple sclerosis. Here immunoSEQ multiplex PCR was the method, and the copy in TCRdb shows in-frame clones only, minus some. Among about 79,000 clones listed, 93% were seen once. The specimen comprised peripheral blood, sampled in the second trimester of pregnancy. These receptors all come from a female donor in good health, enrolled as a control in a pregnancy study. The CDR3 runs from the conserved cysteine through the conserved F or W. The D gene is left open where the match is weak. Some rows have no size entry. The others give once, few or many, or a class for an expanded clone.

size: NA; length: 13; J: TRBJ2-3; D: NA; V: TRBV6-5; DNA: TGTGCCAGCAGTCTCTCTAGCGACCTCAATCTGTATTTT; CDR3: CASSLSSDLNLYF
size: NA; length: 15; J: TRBJ2-7; D: NA; V: TRBV4-1; DNA: TGCGCCAGCAGCCAAGGGTCAGGGGTTCTATACGAGCAGTACTTC; CDR3: CASSQGSGVLYEQYF
size: NA; length: 15; J: TRBJ1-4; D: NA; V: TRBV5-1; DNA: TGCGCCAGCAGCTTCAGGGGATCGGATAATGAAAAACTGTTTTTT; CDR3: CASSFRGSDNEKLFF
size: NA; length: 15; J: TRBJ1-2; D: TRBD1; V: TRBV4-1; DNA: TGCGCCAGCAGCCAGTACGGGACAGCCTGGGAGGGCTACACCTTC; CDR3: CASSQYGTAWEGYTF
size: NA; length: 13; J: TRBJ1-2; D: NA; V: TRBV10-3; DNA: TGTGCCATCAGTCACGACACCACGGGGGGCTACACCTTC; CDR3: CAISHDTTGGYTF
size: NA; length: 14; J: TRBJ1-2; D: TRBD1; V: TRBV2; DNA: TGTGCCAGCATGAGGACAGGGGAGCTCTATGGCTACACCTTC; CDR3: CASMRTGELYGYTF
size: NA; length: 13; J: TRBJ1-1; D: NA; V: TRBV7-9; DNA: TGTGCCAGCAGCCTCGACAGGAACACTGAAGCTTTCTTT; CDR3: CASSLDRNTEAFF
size: NA; length: 20; J: TRBJ1-1; D: NA; V: TRBV14; DNA: TGTGCCAGCAGTCATCCTCCCCGCGGGAAAGTACCGGTCATGAACACTGAAGCTTTCTTT; CDR3: CASSHPPRGKVPVMNTEAFF
size: once; length: 15; J: TRBJ1-2; D: NA; V: TRBV6-5; DNA: TGTGCCAGCAGTTACGGGTCGGGAATTAACTATGGCTACACCTTC; CDR3: CASSYGSGINYGYTF
size: once; length: 14; J: TRBJ1-1; D: TRBD1; V: TRBV10-2; DNA: TGCGCCAGCACCGGACAGGGACAGAACACTGAAGCTTTCTTT; CDR3: CASTGQGQNTEAFF
size: NA; length: 19; J: TRBJ1-2; D: TRBD1; V: TRBV6-4; DNA: TGTGCCAGCAGTCCTACCGGGACAGGGAGAGGAATGGGGAACTATGGCTACACCTTC; CDR3: CASSPTGTGRGMGNYGYTF
size: NA; length: 12; J: TRBJ1-1; D: TRBD1; V: TRBV5-6; DNA: TGTGCCAGCAGCACGGGACAGGGTGAAGCTTTCTTT; CDR3: CASSTGQGEAFF
size: NA; length: 17; J: TRBJ2-7; D: TRBD1; V: TRBV27; DNA: TGTGCCAGCAGTTTCCCTTCTAGACAGGGTATGACCTACGAGCAGTACTTC; CDR3: CASSFPSRQGMTYEQYF
size: NA; length: 15; J: TRBJ2-3; D: TRBD2; V: TRBV14; DNA: TGTGCCAGCAGCCGACTAGCGGGGAGCACAGATACGCAGTATTTT; CDR3: CASSRLAGSTDTQYF
size: NA; length: 13; J: TRBJ1-2; D: NA; V: TRBV14; DNA: TGTGCCAGCAGCCAAGTGCGAGCGGGGGGCTACACCTTC; CDR3: CASSQVRAGGYTF
size: NA; length: 15; J: TRBJ1-5; D: NA; V: TRBV6-1; DNA: TGTGCCAGCAGTGAAGCGCGGGGCGGCAATCAGCCCCAGCATTTT; CDR3: CASSEARGGNQPQHF
size: NA; length: 16; J: TRBJ2-2; D: TRBD1; V: TRBV5-4; DNA: TGTGCCAGCAGCTATAACAGGGGGCAGAACACCGGGGAGCTGTTTTTT; CDR3: CASSYNRGQNTGELFF
size: NA; length: 15; J: TRBJ2-3; D: NA; V: TRBV19; DNA: TGTGCCAGTAGTTCCACACAGATTAGCACAGATACGCAGTATTTT; CDR3: CASSSTQISTDTQYF
size: NA; length: 14; J: TRBJ2-7; D: TRBD2; V: TRBV10-2; DNA: TGCGCCAGCATCCCAGCGGGGGGTGCCTACGAGCAGTACTTC; CDR3: CASIPAGGAYEQYF
size: NA; length: 16; J: TRBJ2-4; D: TRBD1; V: TRBV27; DNA: TGTGCCAGCAGGGAGACCGGGACAGGGACGTCGAACATTCAGTACTTC; CDR3: CASRETGTGTSNIQYF
size: NA; length: 15; J: TRBJ2-3; D: TRBD2; V: TRBV6-5; DNA: TGTGCCAGCAGACGAGAGCGGGGGGGAGGATTTACGCAGTATTTT; CDR3: CASRRERGGGFTQYF
size: NA; length: 13; J: TRBJ2-7; D: NA; V: TRBV5-6; DNA: TGTGCCAGCAGTCTGAGGGCAGTCTACGAGCAGTACTTC; CDR3: CASSLRAVYEQYF
size: NA; length: 11; J: TRBJ2-1; D: NA; V: TRBV20-1; DNA: TGCAGTGCTAGCCGAGACAATGAGCAGTTCTTC; CDR3: CSASRDNEQFF
size: NA; length: 11; J: TRBJ2-7; D: NA; V: TRBV29-1; DNA: TGCAGCGCACAAGGGGGGGGCGAGCAGTACTTC; CDR3: CSAQGGGEQYF
size: NA; length: 13; J: TRBJ1-2; D: TRBD1; V: TRBV9; DNA: TGTGCCAGCAGCGTAACAGGGGTCGGTGGCTACACCTTC; CDR3: CASSVTGVGGYTF
size: NA; length: 14; J: TRBJ2-1; D: TRBD2; V: TRBV7-9; DNA: TGTGCCAGCAGACGCGGGGGGGATAATGGAGAGCAGTTCTTC; CDR3: CASRRGGDNGEQFF
size: NA; length: 16; J: TRBJ2-1; D: TRBD1; V: TRBV14; DNA: TGTGCCAGCAGCCAAAGAACAGGGGGCGTACGGTATGAGCAGTTCTTC; CDR3: CASSQRTGGVRYEQFF
size: NA; length: 15; J: TRBJ1-5; D: TRBD1; V: TRBV19; DNA: TGTGCCAGTAGTATCACAGGGGGCGTAACTCAGCCCCAGCATTTT; CDR3: CASSITGGVTQPQHF
size: NA; length: 16; J: TRBJ2-2; D: NA; V: TRBV4-3; DNA: TGCGCCAGCAGCCAAGACCCCAGGGGGGACACCGGGGAGCTGTTTTTT; CDR3: CASSQDPRGDTGELFF
size: NA; length: 14; J: TRBJ1-1; D: NA; V: TRBV13; DNA: TGTGCCAGCGGACGGGGACACTTAGGCACTGAAGCTTTCTTT; CDR3: CASGRGHLGTEAFF
size: NA; length: 12; J: TRBJ2-3; D: NA; V: TRBV11-3; DNA: TGTGCCAGCAGCTTCGACTCGCGTACGCAGTATTTT; CDR3: CASSFDSRTQYF
size: NA; length: 16; J: TRBJ1-2; D: TRBD1; V: TRBV5-1; DNA: TGCGCCAGCAGCCTGCCTAGGGCGGGACAGAACTATGGCTACACCTTC; CDR3: CASSLPRAGQNYGYTF
size: NA; length: 15; J: TRBJ1-4; D: TRBD1; V: TRBV10-3; DNA: TGTGCCATCAGCGGGGGACAGGGAAATAATGAAAAACTGTTTTTT; CDR3: CAISGGQGNNEKLFF
size: NA; length: 16; J: TRBJ2-3; D: TRBD2; V: TRBV6-5; DNA: TGTGCCAGCAGTTTGTCTAGCGGGGAGAGCACAGATACGCAGTATTTT; CDR3: CASSLSSGESTDTQYF
size: NA; length: 13; J: TRBJ1-5; D: NA; V: TRBV30; DNA: TGTGCCTGGAGTAGTGGAGATTATCGGTCCCAGCATTTT; CDR3: CAWSSGDYRSQHF
size: once; length: 13; J: TRBJ1-2; D: NA; V: TRBV9; DNA: TGTGCCAGCAGCCCCAGGGCAGGCAGGGGCTACACCTTC; CDR3: CASSPRAGRGYTF
size: few; length: 15; J: TRBJ1-5; D: TRBD1; V: TRBV6-5; DNA: TGTGCCAGCAGTCCGAATCCCGACAGGGTACAGCCCCAGCATTTT; CDR3: CASSPNPDRVQPQHF
size: NA; length: 16; J: TRBJ1-1; D: TRBD1; V: TRBV28; DNA: TGTGCCAGCAGATCTCGCTTACAGGGGGCGAAGACTGAAGCTTTCTTT; CDR3: CASRSRLQGAKTEAFF
size: NA; length: 17; J: TRBJ1-2; D: NA; V: TRBV11-2; DNA: TGTGCCAGCAGCTTAGATCCCCCAGGGTATTCTAACTATGGCTACACCTTC; CDR3: CASSLDPPGYSNYGYTF
size: NA; length: 14; J: TRBJ1-4; D: NA; V: TRBV30; DNA: TGTGCCTGGACCAAGGACAGCCTAAATGAAAAACTGTTTTTT; CDR3: CAWTKDSLNEKLFF
size: NA; length: 16; J: TRBJ2-3; D: TRBD2; V: TRBV5-6; DNA: TGTGCCAGCAGCTTCTTCCTAGCGGGGATCACAGATACGCAGTATTTT; CDR3: CASSFFLAGITDTQYF
size: NA; length: 14; J: TRBJ1-1; D: TRBD1; V: TRBV19; DNA: TGTGCCAGTAGTCGGACAGGGGCTTGGACTGAAGCTTTCTTT; CDR3: CASSRTGAWTEAFF
size: few; length: 11; J: TRBJ1-1; D: NA; V: TRBV14; DNA: TGTGCCAGCAGCCAAGGTCCCTATGCTTTCTTT; CDR3: CASSQGPYAFF